The 14 T cell receptor beta chains below all came from one sample that was sequenced in a study of tumor and adjacent non-tumor tissue in lung cancer. A modified ARM-PCR protocol with three rounds of nested PCR amplified TCRbeta. TCRdb re-called the multiplex PCR reads with MiXCR, one entry per CDR3 protein. Counted here are about 44,000 distinct CDR3 sequences, roughly 60% occurring once; the ten biggest clones make up about 32%. The template was RNA from unsorted bulk tissue. This non-tumor lung sample came from over 3 cm beyond the tumor edge. Sequenced input: distant non-tumor lung tissue. The receptors come from an older woman with non-small cell lung cancer.

A note on this clonotype: The junction shows a germline mismatch at one end, possibly a read error. This chain joins TRBV4-2 and TRBJ2-2; maybe TRBD2 (9 bases). There are 18 residues in the CDR3. From germline, CDR1 is LGHNA and CDR2 YNFKEQ. Here the CDR3 reads CASSQDGASGGNTGGLFF. DNA of the CDR3: TGTGCCAGCAGCCAAGATGGGGCGAGCGGGGGGAACACAGGGGGGCTGTTTTTT.

This clonotype showed up just a few times. Here the CDR3 omits its conserved ending phenylalanine or tryptophan, so a read error is the likely source. The rearrangement uses TRBV29-1 and TRBJ2-1; D remains unclear. The CDR3 consists of 13 residues. CDR1 SQVTM and CDR2 ANQGSEA come from the germline V gene. This CDR3 is CSVKRQAINGQFL. The CDR3 nucleotides are TGCAGCGTAAAACGGCAGGCCATAAATGGGCAGTTCTTA.

About this clonotype: Because the CDR3 is missing its conserved closing phenylalanine or tryptophan, this is likely a read error. The rearrangement links TRBV4-1 to TRBJ2-7; a weak D match, TRBD2 (6 bases). The CDR3 is 14 amino acids. Germline CDR1 is MGHRA and CDR2 is YSYEKL. The CDR3 DNA reads TGCGCCAGCTGCCAGGGACTGGGTCCTTACGAGCAGTACTTA. This sequence encodes CASCQGLGPYEQYL.

This clonotype was counted at least ten times. The chain joins TRBV11-2 to TRBJ2-5, with D possibly matching TRBD1 (5 bases). The ends were cut back, 0 bases at V and 2 bases at J, with 13 bases in the middle. The germline CDR1 and CDR2 sequences are SGHAT and FQNNGV. The CDR3 covers 16 residues. CDR3 region: CASSLDLGAVQETQYF. CDR3 nucleotide sequence: TGTGCCAGCAGCTTAGATCTTGGGGCGGTACAAGAGACCCAGTACTTC.

As concerns this clonotype: The junction departs from germline at one end; a sequencing error may be responsible. The rearrangement links TRBV29-1 to TRBJ1-4; D possibly corresponds to TRBD1 (5 bases). The CDR3 consists of 14 residues. Germline CDR1 is SQVTM and CDR2 is ANQGSEA. CDR3 sequence reads: CSVGKGGTSEKLFF. Here the CDR3 DNA reads TGCAGCGTCGGAAAGGGAGGGACTAGTGAAAAACTGTTTTTT.

The chain uses TRBV6-1 and TRBJ2-7, with D possibly being TRBD2 (5 bases). Looked up from germline, CDR1 is MNHNS and CDR2 is SASEGT. Trimming removed 8 bases from V and 3 bases from J, with 23 bases in between. The CDR3 length is 16 residues. The CDR3 coding sequence is TGTGCCAGCGGTTATACTAGTGGGAGTTCGCTCTACGAGCAGTACTTC. Amino acids: CASGYTSGSSLYEQYF.

Only a few counts were recorded for this clonotype. The V and J genes are TRBV6-5 and TRBJ2-2; D is uncertain. Germline lookup yields CDR1 MNHEY and CDR2 SVGAGI. The V end lost 11 bases, the J end lost 0 bases, and 10 bases lay between the germline ends. The CDR3 extends over 13 amino acids. Written as DNA, the CDR3 is TGTGCCGGTAGGGTATCGAACACCGGGGAGCTGTTTTTT. This codes for CAGRVSNTGELFF.

V and J are TRBV12-3 or TRBV12-4 and TRBJ1-4, with a tentative D call TRBD1 (5 bases). The CDR3 has 15 amino acids. V was trimmed by 4 bases and J by 4 bases, leaving 13 bases between them. CDR3 sequence (DNA): TGTGCCAGCAGTTCGGAGGGGAGGCATAATGAAAAACTGTTTTTT. Residues: CASSSEGRHNEKLFF.

Notes on this clonotype: With a much larger clone just one base away, this may be a read error. The chain has TRBV11-2 and TRBJ2-1, with 8 bases identical to TRBD2. Unmatched junction bases numbered 11, after V lost 9 bases and J lost 7 bases. The CDR3 consists of 14 residues. The germline CDR1 and CDR2 sequences are SGHAT and FQNNGV. CDR3 sequence reads: CARSLTSGANEQFF. The CDR3 DNA follows: TGTGCCAGGAGCCTCACTAGCGGAGCGAATGAGCAGTTCTTC.

This clonotype was seen more than once but under ten times. The junction and the germline gene differ at one end; a read error may be behind it. The chain carries TRBV10-1 and TRBJ2-2, with TRBD2 matching 7 bases. The length of the CDR3 is 16 residues. Germline V lookup: CDR1 WNHNN, CDR2 SYGVQD (reference sequence). CDR3 in DNA: TGCGCCAGCAGTGAACTAGCGAGAGTCGACACCGGGGGGCTGTTTTTT. This sequence encodes CASSELARVDTGGLFF.

The sample holds many counts of this clonotype. The chain carries TRBV12-3 or TRBV12-4 and TRBJ2-7, with a tentative D call TRBD2 (6 bases). Trimming pared 3 bases from V and 3 bases from J, leaving 6 bases between. The CDR3 covers 12 residues. CDR3 nucleotide sequence: TGTGCCAGCAGTTTCGGGGGCTACGAGCAGTACTTC. This sequence encodes CASSFGGYEQYF.

A word on this clonotype: The junction and the germline gene differ at one end; a read error may be behind it. The rearrangement links TRBV4-2 to TRBJ2-2; D is ambiguous. The germline CDR1 and CDR2 sequences are LGHNA and YNFKEQ. This CDR3 is 16 amino acids long. The DNA for the CDR3 is TGTACCAGCAGCCAAGATAGGACCCCACGTATCGGGGAGCTGTTTTTT. This encodes CTSSQDRTPRIGELFF.

Remarks on this clonotype: Because the CDR3 is missing its conserved closing phenylalanine or tryptophan, this is likely a read error. J is TRBJ2-2 and V is TRBV12-3 or TRBV12-4; TRBD2 agrees at 9 bases. This CDR3 is built from 16 residues. This CDR3 reads CVSSLGAGGRTGELFL. The CDR3 coding sequence is TGTGTCAGCAGTTTAGGAGCGGGAGGAAGGACCGGGGAGCTGTTTCTT.

In regard to this clonotype: Given a much more abundant clone one base away, this may be a read error. The J gene is TRBJ1-2, the V gene TRBV11-2; D is ambiguous. V lost 1 base and J 6 bases, leaving 12 bases between the germline ends. CDR1 is SGHAT and CDR2 is FQNNGV in the germline V gene. CDR3 length: 14 residues. The CDR3 region has the DNA TGTGCCAGCAGCTTAGGCCCGGGTTGGGATGGCTACACCTTC. It is translated as CASSLGPGWDGYTF.